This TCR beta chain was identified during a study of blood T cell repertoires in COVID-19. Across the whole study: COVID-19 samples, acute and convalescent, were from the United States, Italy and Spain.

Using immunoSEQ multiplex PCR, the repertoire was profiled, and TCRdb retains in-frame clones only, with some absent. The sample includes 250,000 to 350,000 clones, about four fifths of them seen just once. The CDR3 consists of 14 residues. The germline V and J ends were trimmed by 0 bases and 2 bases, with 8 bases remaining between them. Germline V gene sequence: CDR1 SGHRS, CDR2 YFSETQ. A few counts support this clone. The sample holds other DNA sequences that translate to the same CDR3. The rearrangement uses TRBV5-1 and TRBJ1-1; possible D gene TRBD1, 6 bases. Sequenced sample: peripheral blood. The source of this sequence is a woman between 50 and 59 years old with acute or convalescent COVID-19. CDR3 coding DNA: TGCGCCAGCAGCTTGGAACAGGGCAACACTGAAGCTTTCTTT. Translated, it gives CASSLEQGNTEAFF.